This TCR beta chain was sequenced in a study of OX40 agonist ivuxolimab in advanced cancers. TCRdb keeps only in-frame clones here, not all; method: immunoSEQ multiplex PCR. This table has tens of thousands of clones, 80% to 90% appearing once. The specimen comprised CD4+ or CD8+ T cells sorted from blood, sampled in a trial of the OX40 agonist ivuxolimab. This receptor was taken from an adult with an advanced solid tumor such as melanoma, head and neck, liver or kidney cancer.

The CDR3: CASSEGGPYEQYF. The CDR3 DNA sequence: TGTGCCAGCAGTGAAGGGGGACCCTACGAGCAGTACTTC. The V gene is TRBV2, the J gene TRBJ2-7; D may be TRBD1 or TRBD2 (5 bases each). CDR3 length: 13 amino acids. Trimming left V 1 base short and J 2 bases short, with 6 bases between. Germline V gene data show CDR1 as SNHLY and CDR2 as FYNNEI.